This T cell receptor (beta chain) is drawn from a study of blood T cell repertoires in COVID-19. The CDR3 is made up of 18 amino acids. V shed 6 bases, J shed 1 base, and the junction held 12 bases outside the gene matches. The germline V gene encodes CDR1 SGHTA and CDR2 FQGNSA. Data came from immunoSEQ multiplex PCR; TCRdb stores just in-frame clones and leaves some out. Altogether over 90,000 clones are present, roughly nine tenths being singletons, with the ten largest covering under 20%. The J gene is TRBJ2-7, the V gene TRBV7-2, with 13 bases identical to TRBD2. The TCR originated in a woman aged 80 or over in a cohort sampled during active COVID-19. Specimen: peripheral blood. CDR3 residues: CASRTGTSGTVISYEQYF. The CDR3, as DNA: TGTGCCAGCAGGACCGGGACTAGCGGGACCGTGATATCCTACGAGCAGTACTTC.